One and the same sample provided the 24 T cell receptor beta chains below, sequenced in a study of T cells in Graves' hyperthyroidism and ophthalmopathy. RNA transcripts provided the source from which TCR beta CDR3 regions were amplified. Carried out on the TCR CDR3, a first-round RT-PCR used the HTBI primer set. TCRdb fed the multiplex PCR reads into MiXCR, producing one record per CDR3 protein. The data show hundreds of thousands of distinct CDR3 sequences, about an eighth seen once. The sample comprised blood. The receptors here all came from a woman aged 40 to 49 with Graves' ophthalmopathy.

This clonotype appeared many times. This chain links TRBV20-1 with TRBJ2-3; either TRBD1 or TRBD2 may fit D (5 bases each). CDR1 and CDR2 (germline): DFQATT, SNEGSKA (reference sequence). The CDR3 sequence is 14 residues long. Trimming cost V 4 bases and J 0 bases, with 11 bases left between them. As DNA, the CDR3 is TGCAGTGCTAAGGGGACCTCTAGCACAGATACGCAGTATTTT. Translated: CSAKGTSSTDTQYF.

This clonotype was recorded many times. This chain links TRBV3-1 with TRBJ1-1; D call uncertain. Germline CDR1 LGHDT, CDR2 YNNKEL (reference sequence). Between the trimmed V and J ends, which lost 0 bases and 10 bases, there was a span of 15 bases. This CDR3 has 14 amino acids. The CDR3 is CASSQERGGRAAFF. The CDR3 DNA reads TGTGCCAGCAGCCAAGAGCGAGGAGGGCGGGCAGCTTTCTTT.

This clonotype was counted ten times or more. The CDR3 DNA reads TGTGCCTGGAGTGTTGGCAGGAGGGACTATGGCTACACCTTC. Protein product: CAWSVGRRDYGYTF. The V and J genes are TRBV30 and TRBJ1-2; D is unclear. From germline, CDR1 is GTSNPN and CDR2 SVGIG (reference sequence). With 0 bases removed from V and 3 bases from J, the gap between germline ends came to 11 bases. The CDR3 has 14 residues. Variable domain in full (rest from reference TRBV30 and TRBJ1-2): SQTIHQWPATLVQPVGSPLSLECTVEGTSNPNLYWYRQAAGRGLQLLFYSVGIGQISSEVPQNLSASRPQDRQFILSSKKLLLSDSGFYLCAWSVGRRDYGYTFGSGTRLTVV.

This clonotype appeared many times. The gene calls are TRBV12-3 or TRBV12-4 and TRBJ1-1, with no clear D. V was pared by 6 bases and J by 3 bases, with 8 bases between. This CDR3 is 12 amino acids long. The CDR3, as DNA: TGTGCCAGCAGAATAAGGGACACTGAAGCTTTCTTT. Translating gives CASRIRDTEAFF.

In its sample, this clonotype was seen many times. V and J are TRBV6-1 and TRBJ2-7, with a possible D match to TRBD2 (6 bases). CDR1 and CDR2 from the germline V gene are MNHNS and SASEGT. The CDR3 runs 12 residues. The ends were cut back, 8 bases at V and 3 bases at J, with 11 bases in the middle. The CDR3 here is CASGTPYYEQYF. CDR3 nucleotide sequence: TGTGCCAGCGGGACTCCCTACTACGAGCAGTACTTC.

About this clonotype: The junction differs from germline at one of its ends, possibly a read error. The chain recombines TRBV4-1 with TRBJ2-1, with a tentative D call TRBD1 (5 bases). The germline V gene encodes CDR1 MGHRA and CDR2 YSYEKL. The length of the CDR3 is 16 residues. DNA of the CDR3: TGCGCCAGCAGGACAGCCAGGTTAGGCTCCGACAATGAGCAGTTCTTC. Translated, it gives CASRTARLGSDNEQFF.

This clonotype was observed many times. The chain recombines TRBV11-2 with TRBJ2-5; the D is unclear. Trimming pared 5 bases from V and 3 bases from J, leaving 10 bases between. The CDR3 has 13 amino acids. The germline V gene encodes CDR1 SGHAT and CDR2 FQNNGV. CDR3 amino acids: CASSTENEETQYF. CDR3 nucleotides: TGTGCCAGCAGCACTGAGAATGAAGAGACCCAGTACTTC.

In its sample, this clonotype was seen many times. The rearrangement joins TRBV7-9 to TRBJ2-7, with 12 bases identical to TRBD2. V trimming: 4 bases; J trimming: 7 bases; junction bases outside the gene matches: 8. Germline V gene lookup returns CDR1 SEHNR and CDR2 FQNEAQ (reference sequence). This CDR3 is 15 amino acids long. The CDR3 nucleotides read TGTGCCAGCAGCTCCGGACTAGCGGGGCATCGGGAGCAGTACTTC. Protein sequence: CASSSGLAGHREQYF.

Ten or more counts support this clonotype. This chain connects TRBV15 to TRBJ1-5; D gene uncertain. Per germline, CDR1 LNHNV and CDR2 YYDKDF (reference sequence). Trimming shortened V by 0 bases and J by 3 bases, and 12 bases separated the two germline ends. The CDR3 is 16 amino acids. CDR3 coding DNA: TGTGCCACCAGCAGAGATTTTCGGAGTTACAATCAGCCCCAGCATTTT. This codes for CATSRDFRSYNQPQHF.

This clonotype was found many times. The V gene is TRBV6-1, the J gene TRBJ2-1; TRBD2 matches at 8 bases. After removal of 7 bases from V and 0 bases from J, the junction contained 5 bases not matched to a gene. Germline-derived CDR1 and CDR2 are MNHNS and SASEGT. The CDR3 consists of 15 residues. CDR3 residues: CASIAGTSSYNEQFF. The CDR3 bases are TGTGCCAGCATCGCCGGGACTAGCTCCTACAATGAGCAGTTCTTC.

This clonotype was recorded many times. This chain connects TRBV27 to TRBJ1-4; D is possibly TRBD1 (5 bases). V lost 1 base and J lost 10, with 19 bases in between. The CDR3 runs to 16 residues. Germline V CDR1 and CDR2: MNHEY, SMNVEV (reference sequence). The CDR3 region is CASSLFYGDGLGKLFF. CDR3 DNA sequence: TGTGCCAGCAGTTTATTCTACGGGGACGGGCTCGGAAAACTGTTTTTT.

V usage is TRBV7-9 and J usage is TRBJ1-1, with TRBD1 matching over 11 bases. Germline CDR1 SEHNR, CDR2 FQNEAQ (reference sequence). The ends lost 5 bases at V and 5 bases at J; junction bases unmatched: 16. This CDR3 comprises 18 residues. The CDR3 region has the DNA TGTGCCAGCAGCCAGACCAGTACCGGGACAGGGGGTTTGACTGAAGCTTTCTTT. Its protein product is CASSQTSTGTGGLTEAFF. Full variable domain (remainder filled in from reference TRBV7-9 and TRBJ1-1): DTGVSQNPRHKITKRGQNVTFRCDPISEHNRLYWYRQTLGQGPEFLTYFQNEAQLEKSRLLSDRFSAERPKGSFSTLEIQRTEQGDSAMYLCASSQTSTGTGGLTEAFFGQGTRLTVV.

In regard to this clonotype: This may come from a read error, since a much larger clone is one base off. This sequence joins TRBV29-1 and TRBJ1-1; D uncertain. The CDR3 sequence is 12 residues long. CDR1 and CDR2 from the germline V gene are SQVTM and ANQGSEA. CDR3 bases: TGCGGCGTTGAAGATCGTAACACTGAAGCTTTCTTT. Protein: CGVEDRNTEAFF.

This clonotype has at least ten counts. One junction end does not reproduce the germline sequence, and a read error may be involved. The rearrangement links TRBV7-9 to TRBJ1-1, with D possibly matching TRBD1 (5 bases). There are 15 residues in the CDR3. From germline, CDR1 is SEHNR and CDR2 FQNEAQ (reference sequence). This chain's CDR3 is CASSLAGGASTEAFF. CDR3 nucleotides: TGTGCCAGCAGCCTAGCCGGAGGGGCGAGCACTGAAGCTTTCTTT. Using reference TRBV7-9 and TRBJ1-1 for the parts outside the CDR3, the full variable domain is DTGVSQNPRHKITKRGQNVTFRCDPISEHNRLYWYRQTLGQGPEFLTYFQNEAQLEKSRLLSDRFSAERPKGSFSTLEIQRTEQGDSAMYLCASSLAGGASTEAFFGQGTRLTVV.

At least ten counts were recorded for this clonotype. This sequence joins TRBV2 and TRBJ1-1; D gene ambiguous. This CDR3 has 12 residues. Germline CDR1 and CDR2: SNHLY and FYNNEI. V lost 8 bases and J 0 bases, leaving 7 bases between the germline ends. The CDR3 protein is CASAMMNTEAFF. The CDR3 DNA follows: TGTGCCAGCGCGATGATGAACACTGAAGCTTTCTTT.

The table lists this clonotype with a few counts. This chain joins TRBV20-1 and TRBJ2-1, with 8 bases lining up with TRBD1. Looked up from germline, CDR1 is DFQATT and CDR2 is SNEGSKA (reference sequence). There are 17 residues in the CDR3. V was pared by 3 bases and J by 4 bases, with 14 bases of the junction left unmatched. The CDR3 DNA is TGCAGTGCTAGGGATATTGATAGACAGGGGTTTTACAATGAGCAGTTCTTC. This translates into CSARDIDRQGFYNEQFF.

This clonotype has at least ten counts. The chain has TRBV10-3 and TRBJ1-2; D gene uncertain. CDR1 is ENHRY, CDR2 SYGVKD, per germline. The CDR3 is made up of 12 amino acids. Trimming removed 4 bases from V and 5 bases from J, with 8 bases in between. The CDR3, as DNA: TGTGCCATCAGTGTTAGTGAATATGGCTACACCTTC. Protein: CAISVSEYGYTF.

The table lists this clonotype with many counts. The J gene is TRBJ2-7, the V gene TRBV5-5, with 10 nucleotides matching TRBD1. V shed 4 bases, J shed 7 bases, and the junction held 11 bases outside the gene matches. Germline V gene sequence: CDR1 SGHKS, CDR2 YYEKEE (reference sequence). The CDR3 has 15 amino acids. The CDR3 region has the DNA TGTGCCAGCAGCCGGGGGACAGGGGTCCACTTGGAGCAGTACTTC. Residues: CASSRGTGVHLEQYF. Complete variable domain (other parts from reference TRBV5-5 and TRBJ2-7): DAGVTQSPTHLIKTRGQQVTLRCSPISGHKSVSWYQQVLGQGPQFIFQYYEKEERGRGNFPDRFSARQFPNYSSELNVNALLLGDSALYLCASSRGTGVHLEQYFGPGTRLTVT.

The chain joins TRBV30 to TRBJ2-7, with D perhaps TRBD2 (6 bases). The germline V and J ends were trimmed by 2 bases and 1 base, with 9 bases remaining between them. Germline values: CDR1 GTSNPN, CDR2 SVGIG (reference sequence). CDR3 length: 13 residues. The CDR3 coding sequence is TGTGCCTGGAGTAAGGGACTGTCCTACGAGCAGTACTTC. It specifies CAWSKGLSYEQYF.

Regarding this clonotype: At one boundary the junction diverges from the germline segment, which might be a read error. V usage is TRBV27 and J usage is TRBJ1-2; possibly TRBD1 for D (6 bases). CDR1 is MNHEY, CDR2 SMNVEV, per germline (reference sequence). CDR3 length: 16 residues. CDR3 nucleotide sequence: TGTGCCAACAGTTTTTTTGTACAGGGCCGAAACTATGGCTACACCTTC. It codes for CANSFFVQGRNYGYTF.

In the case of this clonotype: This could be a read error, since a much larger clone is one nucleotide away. As DNA, the CDR3 is TGTGCCAGCAGTGATCGGATAGGGGGGAGCACTGAAGCTTTCTTT. Protein sequence: CASSDRIGGSTEAFF. The chain links TRBV6-1 to TRBJ1-1, with D perhaps TRBD1 (6 bases). CDR1 MNHNS and CDR2 SASEGT come from the germline V gene. V shed 3 bases and J shed 4 bases, with 15 bases lying between them. The CDR3 runs to 15 residues.

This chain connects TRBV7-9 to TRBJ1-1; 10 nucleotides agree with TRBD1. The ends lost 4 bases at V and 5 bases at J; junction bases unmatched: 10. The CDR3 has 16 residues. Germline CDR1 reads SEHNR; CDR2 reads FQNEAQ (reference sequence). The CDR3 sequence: CASSYWTGGFGTEAFF. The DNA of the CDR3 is TGTGCCAGCAGCTACTGGACAGGGGGGTTTGGAACTGAAGCTTTCTTT.

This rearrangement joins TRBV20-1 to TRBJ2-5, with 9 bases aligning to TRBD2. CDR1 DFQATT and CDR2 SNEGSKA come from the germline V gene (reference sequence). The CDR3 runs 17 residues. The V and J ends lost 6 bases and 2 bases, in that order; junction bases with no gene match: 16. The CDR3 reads CSAMAWGSGSRQETQYF. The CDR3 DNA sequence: TGCAGTGCCATGGCATGGGGTAGCGGGAGTCGACAAGAGACCCAGTACTTC.

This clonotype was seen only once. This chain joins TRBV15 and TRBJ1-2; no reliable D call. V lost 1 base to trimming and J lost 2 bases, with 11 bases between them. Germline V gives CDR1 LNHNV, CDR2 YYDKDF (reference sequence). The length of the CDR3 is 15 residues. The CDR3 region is CATSRVVAGNYGYTF. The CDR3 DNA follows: TGTGCCACCAGCAGAGTGGTTGCGGGAAACTATGGCTACACCTTC.